The 23 T cell receptor beta chains below all came from one sample that was sequenced in a study of blood T cell repertoires in COVID-19 (dated by TCRdb to the early 2020s). The method was the immunoSEQ multiplex PCR assay. TCRdb provides this immuneACCESS table in a form limited to in-frame rearrangements. Some clones are lacking; in checked studies, under half of them reflect an unresolved V gene, and why the rest are absent is not known. This sample comprises under 450,000 clones, over 80% of them detected only once. The top ten constitute approximately 4.7% of the sample. The sequenced material came from PBMCs or T cells enriched from blood (not recorded which). The source of these receptors is a woman in her forties or fifties who had recovered from COVID-19.

The chain couples TRBV2 to TRBJ1-2; no definite D call. V was clipped by 4 bases and J by 2 bases, with 5 bases between them. Per germline, CDR1 SNHLY and CDR2 FYNNEI. This CDR3 spans 12 amino acids. The CDR3 nucleotides read TGTGCCAGCAGTGCTCCGAACTATGGCTACACCTTC. Translating gives CASSAPNYGYTF.

This clone was observed once. The V gene is TRBV5-1, the J gene TRBJ2-3; possible D gene TRBD2, 6 bases. The ends were cut back, 4 bases at V and 1 base at J, with 19 bases in the middle. The CDR3 has 17 amino acids. CDR1 is SGHRS, CDR2 YFSETQ, per germline. DNA for the CDR3: TGCGCCAGCAGCATGTACGGGAGTGAGACGGGCACAGATACGCAGTATTTT. It encodes CASSMYGSETGTDTQYF.

This clone was counted only a few times. The chain joins TRBV5-1 to TRBJ2-7; TRBD1 agrees at 7 bases. The length of the CDR3 is 17 residues. CDR1 is SGHRS, CDR2 YFSETQ, per germline. J lost 0 bases, V lost 5 bases, and 14 bases had no gene match. The CDR3 DNA reads TGCGCCAGCAGATCGGGACAGCCCTCGGGAAACTCCTACGAGCAGTACTTC. It specifies CASRSGQPSGNSYEQYF.

The chain links TRBV18 to TRBJ1-2; 8 bases agree with TRBD1. Unmatched junction bases numbered 6, after V lost 3 bases and J lost 3 bases. The germline gives CDR1 KGHSH, CDR2 LQKENI. The CDR3 consists of 15 residues. The CDR3 nucleotides are TGTGCCAGCTCACCCCGGACAGGGAAGGACTATGGCTACACCTTC. It encodes CASSPRTGKDYGYTF. Supplemented by reference TRBV18 and TRBJ1-2, the full variable domain reads NAGVMQNPRHLVRRRGQEARLRCSPMKGHSHVYWYRQLPEEGLKFMVYLQKENIIDESGMPKERFSAEFPKEGPSILRIQQVVRGDSAAYFCASSPRTGKDYGYTFGSGTRLTVV.

This clone was counted only a few times. The sample has other DNA sequences that encode this CDR3 too. The chain joins TRBV5-1 to TRBJ1-5; no definite D call. This CDR3 has 15 residues. CDR1 and CDR2 (germline): SGHRS, YFSETQ. Trimming stripped 0 bases from V and 5 bases from J, with 12 bases between. The CDR3 reads CASSLDGDTYQPQHF. The CDR3 coding sequence is TGCGCCAGCAGCTTGGACGGTGACACCTATCAGCCCCAGCATTTT.

A few counts support this clone. This chain connects TRBV4-3 to TRBJ1-5, with D uncertain. The V and J ends lost 0 bases and 7 bases respectively, with 16 bases between them. The CDR3 consists of 16 residues. The germline V gene has CDR1 LGHNA and CDR2 YSLEER. CDR3: CASSQDIRDLYQPQHF. The DNA for the CDR3 is TGCGCCAGCAGCCAAGATATTCGGGATTTATACCAGCCCCAGCATTTT.

The rearrangement uses TRBV19 and TRBJ2-7; maybe TRBD2 (5 bases). This CDR3 is 16 amino acids long. Germline V gene sequence: CDR1 LNHDA, CDR2 SQIVND (reference sequence). V was shortened by 0 bases and J by 3 bases, with 15 bases between the two germline ends. DNA of the CDR3: TGTGCCAGTAGTATAGATCTTGTAGGAGGTTACTACGAGCAGTACTTC. Amino acid sequence: CASSIDLVGGYYEQYF.

The chain employs TRBV7-2 and TRBJ1-5; no firm D call. Between the trimmed V and J ends, which lost 7 bases and 2 bases, there was a span of 9 bases. The length of the CDR3 is 13 residues. The germline V gene has CDR1 SGHTA and CDR2 FQGNSA. Here the CDR3 DNA reads TGTGCCAGCACTCCTGGAGGCAATCAGCCCCAGCATTTT. Amino acid sequence: CASTPGGNQPQHF.

The chain combines TRBV19 with TRBJ2-7; TRBD2 aligns across 9 bases. With V trimmed by 1 base and J by 3 bases, 10 bases remained unmatched. The V gene's germline CDR1 is LNHDA and CDR2 SQIVND (reference sequence). The CDR3 sequence is 17 residues long. CDR3 loop: CASSIATGVAGDYEQYF. The CDR3 DNA reads as TGTGCCAGTAGTATAGCTACGGGGGTAGCGGGAGACTACGAGCAGTACTTC. Using reference TRBV19 and TRBJ2-7 for the parts outside the CDR3, the full variable domain is DGGITQSPKYLFRKEGQNVTLSCEQNLNHDAMYWYRQDPGQGLRLIYYSQIVNDFQKGDIAEGYSVSREKKESFPLTVTSAQKNPTAFYLCASSIATGVAGDYEQYFGPGTRLTVT.

This clone was observed a few times. The V gene is TRBV19, the J gene TRBJ1-4, with D maybe TRBD1 (5 bases). Trimming took 1 base from V and 3 from J, leaving 9 bases between them. The germline V gene encodes CDR1 LNHDA and CDR2 SQIVND (reference sequence). CDR3 size: 15 residues. CDR3 sequence (DNA): TGTGCCAGTAGTATAGCAGGGTTCCCTAATGAAAAACTGTTTTTT. Translating it yields CASSIAGFPNEKLFF.

This clone was picked up one time. The genes are TRBV13 and TRBJ2-7; tentatively, D is TRBD1 (5 bases). Trimming shortened V by 0 bases and J by 5 bases, and 14 bases separated the two germline ends. CDR1 PRHDT and CDR2 FYEKMQ come from the germline V gene (reference sequence). The CDR3 length is 15 residues. In nucleotides, the CDR3 is TGTGCCAGCAGCTTAGGGCGGCAGGGTGGCCACGAGCAGTACTTC. Translation: CASSLGRQGGHEQYF. The variable domain in full, with the rest retrieved from reference TRBV13 and TRBJ2-7, is AAGVIQSPRHLIKEKRETATLKCYPIPRHDTVYWYQQGPGQDPQFLISFYEKMQSDKGSIPDRFSAQQFSDYHSELNMSSLELGDSALYFCASSLGRQGGHEQYFGPGTRLTVT.

The V call is TRBV6-5, the J call TRBJ2-1, with 10 bases that match TRBD2. CDR1 is MNHEY and CDR2 is SVGAGI in the germline V gene. The CDR3 is 15 amino acids. The V gene end was trimmed by 7 bases and the J gene end by 6 bases; junction bases not matched to a gene: 9. CDR3 nucleotide sequence: TGTGCCAGCACCCTGAAGCGGGGGGGCCTCAATGAGCAGTTCTTC. Translation: CASTLKRGGLNEQFF.

This clone was counted once. This chain joins TRBV7-2 and TRBJ2-7; 12 bases agree with TRBD2. Germline V gene data show CDR1 as SGHTA and CDR2 as FQGNSA. With V trimmed by 1 base and J by 3 bases, 7 bases remained unmatched. The CDR3 covers 17 residues. DNA of the CDR3: TGTGCCAGCAGCTTAGGTCTAGCGGGGGGGATTAGCTACGAGCAGTACTTC. Its translation is CASSLGLAGGISYEQYF.

The chain recombines TRBV4-1 with TRBJ2-5; 16 nucleotides line up with TRBD2. There are 17 residues in the CDR3. Unmatched junction bases numbered 4, after V lost 2 bases and J lost 4 bases. Germline CDR1 and CDR2: MGHRA and YSYEKL. CDR3 loop: CASSQPGLAGGTETQYF. CDR3 in DNA: TGCGCCAGCAGCCAACCGGGACTAGCGGGAGGGACAGAGACCCAGTACTTC.

The chain has TRBV5-1 and TRBJ1-1; D is undetermined. Germline lookup yields CDR1 SGHRS and CDR2 YFSETQ. Trimming removed 2 bases from V and 4 bases from J, with 12 bases in between. This CDR3 has 14 amino acids. The CDR3 DNA follows: TGCGCCAGCAGCTTCCCGGCTCGGGGCACTGAAGCTTTCTTT. Its protein is CASSFPARGTEAFF. Drawing the rest from reference TRBV5-1 and TRBJ1-1, the complete variable domain is KAGVTQTPRYLIKTRGQQVTLSCSPISGHRSVSWYQQTPGQGLQFLFEYFSETQRNKGNFPGRFSGRQFSNSRSEMNVSTLELGDSALYLCASSFPARGTEAFFGQGTRLTVV.

This clone occurred a few times. J is TRBJ1-2 and V is TRBV7-8, with D unresolved. The CDR3 has 14 residues. The V end lost 3 bases, the J end lost 5 bases, and 13 bases lay between the germline ends. Germline lookup yields CDR1 SGHVS and CDR2 FQNEAQ. The CDR3 here is CASSFAAGGYGYTF. The CDR3 DNA reads as TGTGCCAGCAGCTTCGCCGCAGGTGGATATGGCTACACCTTC.

The CDR3 coding sequence is TGTGCCAGTAGTATACGTCTGGGCAGCTCCTACAATGAGCAGTTCTTC. The encoded protein is CASSIRLGSSYNEQFF. V is TRBV19 and J is TRBJ2-1, with D hard to call. The CDR3 consists of 16 residues. V was cut by 2 bases and J by 0 bases, with 11 bases left in between. The V gene's germline CDR1 is LNHDA and CDR2 SQIVND (reference sequence).

The chain combines TRBV25-1 with TRBJ1-6; 7 bases are shared with TRBD1. Germline lookup yields CDR1 MGHDK and CDR2 SYGVNS. V was pared by 4 bases and J by 10 bases, with 13 bases of the junction left unmatched. The CDR3 spans 16 residues. This CDR3 reads CASSGLSTGTGSPLHF. The CDR3 DNA is TGTGCCAGCAGTGGCCTCTCGACAGGGACGGGGTCACCCCTCCACTTT.

The J gene is TRBJ2-5, the V gene TRBV5-4; a weak D match, TRBD1 (7 bases). This CDR3 has 14 residues. Trimming pared 0 bases from V and 3 bases from J, leaving 9 bases between. Looked up from germline, CDR1 is SGHNT and CDR2 is YYREEE (reference sequence). The CDR3 reads CASSLGGTEETQYF. CDR3 sequence (DNA): TGTGCCAGCAGCTTGGGCGGGACAGAAGAGACCCAGTACTTC.

The genes are TRBV27 and TRBJ1-1, with a possible D match to TRBD1 (5 bases). Germline CDR1 is MNHEY and CDR2 is SMNVEV (reference sequence). This CDR3 is built from 12 residues. V dropped 5 bases and J dropped 7 bases, with 11 bases sitting between them. The CDR3 bases are TGTGCCAGCAGTCTTCAGGGAAATGAAGCTTTCTTT. It encodes CASSLQGNEAFF.

The V call is TRBV4-2, the J call TRBJ2-1, with 11 bases lining up with TRBD1. J lost 8 bases, V lost 0 bases, and 6 bases had no gene match. CDR3 length: 16 residues. CDR1 and CDR2 (germline): LGHNA, YNFKEQ. CDR3 loop: CASSQEGQGAFDEQFF. CDR3 nucleotides: TGTGCCAGCAGCCAAGAAGGACAGGGGGCTTTTGATGAGCAGTTCTTC.

CDR3 region: CASSLRGGPLYGYTF. CDR3 bases: TGTGCCAGCAGCTTGAGGGGAGGACCGCTCTATGGCTACACCTTC. The J gene is TRBJ1-2, the V gene TRBV5-4; D possibly corresponds to TRBD1 (5 bases). Germline V gene data show CDR1 as SGHNT and CDR2 as YYREEE (reference sequence). V shed 1 base and J shed 4 bases, with 14 bases lying between them. This CDR3 has 15 residues.

This rearrangement joins TRBV5-5 to TRBJ1-2; D unresolved. V was pared by 3 bases and J by 7 bases, with 19 bases between. The CDR3 totals 15 residues. The germline CDR1 and CDR2 sequences are SGHKS and YYEKEE (reference sequence). The CDR3 DNA reads as TGTGCCAGCAGCTCCCGGTTGGTAAAGGGAGTTGGCTACACCTTC. It yields the protein CASSSRLVKGVGYTF.